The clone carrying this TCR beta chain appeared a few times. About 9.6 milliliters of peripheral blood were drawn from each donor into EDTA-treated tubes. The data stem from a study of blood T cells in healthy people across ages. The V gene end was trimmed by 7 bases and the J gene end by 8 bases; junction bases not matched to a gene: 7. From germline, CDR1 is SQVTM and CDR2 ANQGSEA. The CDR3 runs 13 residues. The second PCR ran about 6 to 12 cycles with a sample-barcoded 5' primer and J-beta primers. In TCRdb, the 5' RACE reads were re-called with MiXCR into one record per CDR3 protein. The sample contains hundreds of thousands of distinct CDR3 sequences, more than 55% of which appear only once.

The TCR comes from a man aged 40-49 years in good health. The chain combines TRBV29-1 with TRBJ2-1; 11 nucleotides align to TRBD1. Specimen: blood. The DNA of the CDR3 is TGCAGCGGGGACCGGGACAGGGGGTATGAGCAGTTCTTC. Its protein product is CSGDRDRGYEQFF.